These T cell receptor beta chains were read from a single sample in a study of cytomegalovirus exposure and HLA in healthy donors. Generated by immunoSEQ multiplex PCR, the TCRdb table keeps only in-frame clones and is missing some. The profile shows about 170,000 clones, around 74% of them singletons. The sample taken for sequencing was PBMCs. These receptor sequences come from a female donor in good health and CMV-seronegative. Each CDR3 is given with its conserved first and last residue. D genes are given only for firm matches. Expanded clones get a size class; other rows say once, few or many, or leave the size out.

v_call	j_call	d_call	clone_size	cdr3_aa	cdr3_nt
TRBV5-1	TRBJ2-3	TRBD1	.	CASSLARDRGTDTQYF	TGCGCCAGCAGCTTAGCTCGGGACAGGGGAACAGATACGCAGTATTTT
TRBV7-9	TRBJ1-1	TRBD1	.	CASSLGTAETEAFF	TGTGCCAGCAGCCTGGGGACAGCGGAGACTGAAGCTTTCTTT
TRBV5-4	TRBJ2-7	.	.	CASSLGQGSYEQYF	TGTGCCAGCAGCTTGGGGCAGGGGTCCTACGAGCAGTACTTC
TRBV2	TRBJ2-3	TRBD2	.	CASSGLAGGTDTQYF	TGTGCCAGCAGTGGGTTAGCGGGGGGCACAGATACGCAGTATTTT
TRBV6-5	TRBJ1-2	.	.	CASTDLQGDGYTF	TGTGCCAGCACCGACCTTCAGGGCGATGGCTACACCTTC
TRBV6-5	TRBJ1-5	TRBD1	.	CASREQGASNQPQHF	TGTGCCAGCAGGGAACAGGGGGCAAGCAATCAGCCCCAGCATTTT
TRBV28	TRBJ1-5	.	.	CASSFSGVRQPQHF	TGTGCCAGCAGTTTCTCGGGGGTTCGACAGCCCCAGCATTTT
TRBV14	TRBJ1-2	TRBD1	few	CASSLRTGDNYGYTF	TGTGCCAGCAGCCTTCGGACAGGGGACAACTATGGCTACACCTTC
TRBV2	TRBJ1-6	.	.	CASRTENNSPLHF	TGTGCCAGCAGAACAGAAAATAATTCACCCCTCCACTTT
TRBV27	TRBJ1-5	.	.	CASSFNEGNQPQHF	TGTGCCAGCAGTTTTAATGAGGGCAATCAGCCCCAGCATTTT
TRBV7-8	TRBJ2-5	.	.	CASSPTEEGWGRRSQYF	TGTGCCAGCAGCCCGACAGAGGAGGGGTGGGGGAGGAGGTCCCAGTACTTC
TRBV19	TRBJ1-2	.	few	CASSIDRGRGSYGYTF	TGTGCCAGTAGTATAGATCGAGGCAGGGGATCGTATGGCTACACCTTC
TRBV18	TRBJ2-1	TRBD2	.	CASSPSSGRNNEQFF	TGTGCCAGCTCACCTTCTAGCGGGAGAAACAATGAGCAGTTCTTC
TRBV6-5	TRBJ1-2	.	.	CASSYSDRGGGYTF	TGTGCCAGCAGTTACTCGGATAGGGGGGGAGGCTACACCTTC
TRBV9	TRBJ1-5	TRBD1	.	CASSVSGGNNQPQHF	TGTGCCAGCAGCGTATCAGGGGGGAACAATCAGCCCCAGCATTTT
TRBV4-3	TRBJ1-3	.	.	CASSQEGPNWSSGNTIYF	TGCGCCAGCAGCCAAGAGGGGCCCAACTGGAGCTCTGGAAACACCATATATTTT
TRBV6-6	TRBJ2-7	.	.	CASSYSPGNEQYF	TGTGCCAGCAGTTACTCCCCCGGGAACGAGCAGTACTTC
TRBV19	TRBJ2-2	.	.	CASSPSGELFF	TGTGCCAGTAGTCCCAGCGGGGAGCTGTTTTTT
TRBV6-1	TRBJ2-7	.	.	CASIRQPSYEQYF	TGTGCCAGCATCCGACAGCCTTCCTACGAGCAGTACTTC
TRBV4-3	TRBJ2-7	TRBD2	few	CASSPGLAGAYEQYF	TGCGCCAGCAGCCCCGGACTAGCGGGGGCCTACGAGCAGTACTTC
TRBV19	TRBJ1-2	.	.	CASPTAAGPYGYTF	TGTGCCAGTCCAACCGCCGCAGGCCCCTATGGCTACACCTTC
TRBV5-1	TRBJ2-5	.	.	CASSKDTVRETQYF	TGCGCCAGCAGCAAGGACACGGTACGGGAGACCCAGTACTTC
TRBV29-1	TRBJ2-5	TRBD2	.	CSVATSGGQTQYF	TGCAGCGTTGCCACTAGCGGGGGCCAGACCCAGTACTTC
TRBV4-3	TRBJ2-7	TRBD1	.	CASSPGQGAYEQYF	TGCGCCAGCAGCCCGGGACAGGGGGCGTACGAGCAGTACTTC
TRBV7-3	TRBJ1-4	.	few	CASSLARGAREKLFF	TGTGCCAGCAGCTTAGCGCGGGGGGCAAGGGAAAAACTGTTTTTT
TRBV5-1	TRBJ2-2	TRBD1	.	CASSFFVTGESTGELFF	TGCGCCAGCAGCTTTTTCGTAACAGGGGAGTCCACCGGGGAGCTGTTTTTT
TRBV7-9	TRBJ2-7	.	few	CASSLPLGSYEQYF	TGTGCCAGCAGCCTGCCCCTAGGATCCTACGAGCAGTACTTC
TRBV6-5	TRBJ2-2	TRBD1	.	CASSYGWQGASGELFF	TGTGCCAGCAGTTACGGGTGGCAGGGGGCCTCCGGGGAGCTGTTTTTT
TRBV28	TRBJ2-1	TRBD1	once	CASRAGTGAPFYNEQFF	TGTGCCAGCAGGGCCGGCACAGGGGCCCCCTTCTACAATGAGCAGTTCTTC
TRBV13	TRBJ2-5	.	once	CASSLRETQYF	TGTGCCAGCAGCTTGAGGGAGACCCAGTACTTC
TRBV7-2	TRBJ2-7	.	.	CASSSPTTAGYEQYF	TGTGCCAGCAGCTCCCCTACTACGGCGGGCTACGAGCAGTACTTC
TRBV2	TRBJ2-3	.	.	CASSGPPPASKSTDTQYF	TGTGCCAGCAGTGGTCCCCCCCCAGCGTCGAAGTCAACAGATACGCAGTATTTT
TRBV28	TRBJ1-2	.	.	CASSLGPNYGYTF	TGTGCCAGCAGTTTAGGCCCTAACTATGGCTACACCTTC
TRBV11-1	TRBJ2-7	TRBD2	.	CASSPGLAGDYEQYF	TGTGCCAGCAGCCCCGGACTAGCGGGGGACTACGAGCAGTACTTC
TRBV7-9	TRBJ2-7	.	.	CSSSSRGQYVEQYF	TGTTCCAGCAGCTCTCGAGGACAGTACGTCGAGCAGTACTTC
TRBV19	TRBJ2-4	TRBD2	.	CASSTLAGRLAKNIQYF	TGTGCCAGTAGTACTCTAGCGGGACGCTTAGCCAAAAACATTCAGTACTTC
TRBV5-4	TRBJ2-2	TRBD1	.	CASSSSGGSGSGELFF	TGTGCCAGCAGCTCCTCAGGGGGCTCTGGGTCCGGGGAGCTGTTTTTT
TRBV7-2	TRBJ1-6	.	few	CASSFAGAGNSPLHF	TGTGCCAGCAGCTTCGCAGGGGCAGGTAATTCACCCCTCCACTTT
TRBV28	TRBJ1-1	.	.	CASQVINTEAFF	TGTGCCAGCCAGGTGATAAACACTGAAGCTTTCTTT
TRBV6-6	TRBJ1-3	TRBD1	.	CASSYGTGTGNTIYF	TGTGCCAGCAGTTACGGGACAGGAACTGGAAACACCATATATTTT
TRBV28	TRBJ2-7	TRBD1	.	CASSLYAPYRGRTYEQYF	TGTGCCAGCAGTTTATATGCCCCCTACAGGGGGCGCACTTACGAGCAGTACTTC
TRBV11-2	TRBJ1-5	TRBD1	few	CASSLNTGGNQPQHF	TGTGCCAGCAGCTTAAATACAGGGGGCAATCAGCCCCAGCATTTT
TRBV28	TRBJ2-7	.	.	CASSLSGTYEQYF	TGTGCCAGCAGTTTGTCCGGTACCTACGAGCAGTACTTC
TRBV23-1	TRBJ2-7	.	.	CASSPSHGDLYEQYF	TGCGCCAGCAGTCCTTCCCACGGAGACCTCTACGAGCAGTACTTC
TRBV4-3	TRBJ2-1	TRBD2	.	CASSPGTSGGDRYNEQFF	TGCGCCAGCAGCCCCGGGACTAGCGGGGGCGACCGATACAATGAGCAGTTCTTC
TRBV9	TRBJ1-5	.	.	CASSRGYGTSNQPQHF	TGTGCCAGCAGCAGAGGGTACGGGACAAGCAATCAGCCCCAGCATTTT
TRBV28	TRBJ2-7	TRBD1	.	CASTIGGTGPYEQYF	TGTGCCAGCACAATCGGGGGGACAGGGCCCTACGAGCAGTACTTC
TRBV7-2	TRBJ2-7	.	few	CASSLSNSPRYEQYF	TGTGCCAGCAGCTTAAGCAACTCCCCTCGGTACGAGCAGTACTTC
TRBV18	TRBJ1-2	.	.	CASSEGRSDYGYTF	TGTGCCAGCTCAGAGGGGAGGTCTGACTATGGCTACACCTTC
TRBV29-1	TRBJ1-1	.	.	CSVGEDTIYTEAFF	TGCAGCGTTGGGGAGGACACGATCTACACTGAAGCTTTCTTT
TRBV19	TRBJ1-5	TRBD1	.	CASSPGTGIHQPQHF	TGTGCCAGTAGTCCCGGGACAGGGATTCATCAGCCCCAGCATTTT
TRBV5-1	TRBJ1-2	TRBD1	.	CASSSGQGVAVGGYTF	TGCGCCAGCAGCTCCGGACAGGGAGTAGCCGTGGGGGGCTACACCTTC
TRBV2	TRBJ1-2	.	.	CASRGVRGNRASYGYTF	TGTGCCAGCAGGGGGGTTAGGGGAAACAGGGCTTCCTATGGCTACACCTTC
TRBV10-2	TRBJ1-1	.	.	CASSESVNTEAFF	TGCGCCAGCAGTGAATCTGTGAACACTGAAGCTTTCTTT
TRBV19	TRBJ2-1	.	few	CASSMGVRGGDEQFF	TGTGCCAGTAGTATGGGTGTCCGCGGGGGCGATGAGCAGTTCTTC
TRBV9	TRBJ1-2	.	.	CASSVGDNVSGGYTF	TGTGCCAGCAGCGTAGGGGACAACGTTTCGGGTGGCTACACCTTC
TRBV6-5	TRBJ1-2	TRBD1	.	CASSNRQGWGYGYTF	TGTGCCAGCAGTAACAGACAGGGATGGGGCTATGGCTACACCTTC